This T cell receptor (beta chain) is drawn from a study of the immune and genomic landscape of osteosarcoma. TCRdb's table, derived via immunoSEQ multiplex PCR, lists solely in-frame clones and lacks some. The data show more than 850 clones, approximately 64% seen once. The V and J ends lost 7 bases and 5 bases, in that order; junction bases with no gene match: 9. Germline V gene lookup returns CDR1 LNHDA and CDR2 SQIVND (reference sequence). The CDR3 is 14 amino acids. The chain combines TRBV19 with TRBJ1-1, with 8 bases fitting TRBD1. Sequencing used tumor tissue from a local recurrence in the femur. The TCR sequence derives from a man between 65 and 85 years old with osteosarcoma. As DNA, the CDR3 is TGTGCCAGTAACCGACAGGGGCCAGGGACTGAAGCTTTCTTT. This translates into CASNRQGPGTEAFF.